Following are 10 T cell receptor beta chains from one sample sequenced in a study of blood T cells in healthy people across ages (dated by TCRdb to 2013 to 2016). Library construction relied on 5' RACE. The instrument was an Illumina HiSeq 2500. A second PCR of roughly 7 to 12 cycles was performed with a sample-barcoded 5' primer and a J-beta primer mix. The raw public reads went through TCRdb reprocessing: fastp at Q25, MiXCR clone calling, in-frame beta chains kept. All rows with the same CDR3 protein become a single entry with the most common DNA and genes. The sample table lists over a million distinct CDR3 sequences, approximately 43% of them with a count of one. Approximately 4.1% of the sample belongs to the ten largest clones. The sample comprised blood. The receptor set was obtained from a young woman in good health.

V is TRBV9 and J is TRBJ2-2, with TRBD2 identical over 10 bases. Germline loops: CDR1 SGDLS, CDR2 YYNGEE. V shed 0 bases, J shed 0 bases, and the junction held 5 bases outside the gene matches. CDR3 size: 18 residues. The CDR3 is CASSVGSSGGANTGELFF. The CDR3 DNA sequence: TGTGCCAGCAGCGTAGGGTCTAGCGGGGGAGCGAACACCGGGGAGCTGTTTTTT.

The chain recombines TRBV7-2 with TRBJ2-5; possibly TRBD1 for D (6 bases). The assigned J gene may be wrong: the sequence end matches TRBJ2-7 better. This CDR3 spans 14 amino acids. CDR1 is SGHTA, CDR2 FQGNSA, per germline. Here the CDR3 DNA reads TGTGCCAGCAGCTTAGCGAACAGGGTTGGCGAGCAGTACTTC. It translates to CASSLANRVGEQYF.

The CDR3 spells CASSIGTQGQPQHF. The DNA for the CDR3 is TGTGCCAGTAGTATTGGGACACAGGGGCAGCCCCAGCATTTT. The rearrangement joins TRBV19 to TRBJ1-5; 7 bases line up with TRBD1. CDR3 length equals 14 residues. Per germline, CDR1 LNHDA and CDR2 SQIVND (reference sequence). The junction had 6 bases not matched to a gene; V was cut back by 3 bases and J by 7 bases.

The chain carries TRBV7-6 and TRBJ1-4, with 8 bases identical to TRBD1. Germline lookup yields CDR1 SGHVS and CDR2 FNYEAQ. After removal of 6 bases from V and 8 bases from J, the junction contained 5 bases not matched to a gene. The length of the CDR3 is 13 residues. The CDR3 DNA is TGTGCCAGCAGGACGGACAGGGACGAAAAACTGTTTTTT. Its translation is CASRTDRDEKLFF.

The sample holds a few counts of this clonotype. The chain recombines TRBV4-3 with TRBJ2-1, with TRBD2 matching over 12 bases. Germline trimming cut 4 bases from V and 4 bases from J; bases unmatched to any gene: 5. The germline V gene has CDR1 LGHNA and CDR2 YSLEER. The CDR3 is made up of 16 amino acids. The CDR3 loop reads CASSRSGLAGYNEQFF. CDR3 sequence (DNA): TGCGCCAGCAGCCGATCCGGACTAGCGGGATACAATGAGCAGTTCTTC.

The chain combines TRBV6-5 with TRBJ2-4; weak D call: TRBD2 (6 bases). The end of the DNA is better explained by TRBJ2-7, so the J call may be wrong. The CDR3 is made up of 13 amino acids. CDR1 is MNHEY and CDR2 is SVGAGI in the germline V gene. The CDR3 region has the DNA TGTGCCAGCAGTGATGGTAGGGAGGCCGAGCAGTACTTC. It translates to CASSDGREAEQYF.

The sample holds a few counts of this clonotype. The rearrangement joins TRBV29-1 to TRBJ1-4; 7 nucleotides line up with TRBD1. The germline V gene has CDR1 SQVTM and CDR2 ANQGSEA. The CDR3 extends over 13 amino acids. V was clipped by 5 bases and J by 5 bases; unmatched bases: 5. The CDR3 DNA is TGCAGCGTTCTTCAGGGGGGAAATGAAAAACTGTTTTTT. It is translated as CSVLQGGNEKLFF.

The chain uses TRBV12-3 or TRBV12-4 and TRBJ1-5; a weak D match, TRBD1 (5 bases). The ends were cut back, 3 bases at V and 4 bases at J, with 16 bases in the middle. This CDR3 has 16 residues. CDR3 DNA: TGTGCCAGCAGTTTTAGGGGCAGCGGGCGGAATCAGCCCCAGCATTTT. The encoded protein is CASSFRGSGRNQPQHF.

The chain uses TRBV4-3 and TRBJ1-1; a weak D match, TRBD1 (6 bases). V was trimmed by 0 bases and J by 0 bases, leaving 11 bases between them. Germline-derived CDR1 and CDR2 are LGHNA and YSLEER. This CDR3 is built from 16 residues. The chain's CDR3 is CASSQDVRTVNTEAFF. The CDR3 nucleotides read TGCGCCAGCAGCCAAGATGTTCGGACAGTGAACACTGAAGCTTTCTTT.

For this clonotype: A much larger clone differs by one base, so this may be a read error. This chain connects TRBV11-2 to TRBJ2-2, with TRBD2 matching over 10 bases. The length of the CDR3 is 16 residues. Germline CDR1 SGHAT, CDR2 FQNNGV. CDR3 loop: CAGSASGGVITGELFF. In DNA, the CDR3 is TGTGCCGGCAGCGCTAGCGGGGGCGTTATCACCGGGGAGCTGTTTTTT. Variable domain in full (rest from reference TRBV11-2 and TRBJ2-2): EAGVAQSPRYKIIEKRQSVAFWCNPISGHATLYWYQQILGQGPKLLIQFQNNGVVDDSQLPKDRFSAERLKGVDSTLKIQPAKLEDSAVYLCAGSASGGVITGELFFGEGSRLTVL.